This entry concerns a single T cell receptor beta chain. Its antigen is as yet unknown. The entry originates in a study of lymphopenia after photon versus proton radiotherapy. The CDR3 runs 12 residues. Germline V gene sequence: CDR1 ENHRY, CDR2 SYGVKD. Trimming stripped 5 bases from V and 1 base from J, with 5 bases between. General study points: Oligoclonal CD8+ Temra expansion after nadir drove photon patients' diversity drop. In patients who died, overall survival fell as post-nadir TCR diversity dropped more. Better survival with proton therapy was suggested as possible, not demonstrated. Photon-treated patients lost naive T cells and TCR diversity; proton-treated stayed stable.

Sequenced by immunoSEQ multiplex PCR; TCRdb stores in-frame clones only, minus some. The table shows 45,000 to 65,000 clones, with around 88% occurring only once. The chain uses TRBV10-3 and TRBJ1-1; D uncertain. Sequenced material: peripheral blood, taken from a patient treated with photon-based radiotherapy. This clonotype was sampled from a man aged 50 to 60 with gastric cancer. In DNA form, the CDR3 reads TGTGCCATCAGTAAAGAGAACACTGAAGCTTTCTTT. This translates into CAISKENTEAFF.